This T cell receptor (beta chain) derives from a study of cytotoxic CD8 clonotypes in ibrutinib-treated CLL. Study-wide background: The patient breakdown showed fewer than 12 relapsed/refractory and some 16 treatment-naive cases, with some 17 IGHV unmutated.

The protocol was immunoSEQ multiplex PCR, while the TCRdb copy is restricted to in-frame clones and leaves out a portion. The table has more than 300,000 clones, around four fifths seen once. About this clone: Its cognate antigen is unknown.

The CDR3 is 14 amino acids. With 7 bases removed from V and 0 bases from J, the gap between germline ends came to 13 bases. Looked up from germline, CDR1 is SQVTM and CDR2 is ANQGSEA. Overall study findings and caveats: Increased clonality at ibrutinib response gave way to a return toward baseline at progression.

The TCR comes from a human donor with chronic lymphocytic leukemia. This specimen was PBMCs, taken before ibrutinib treatment. The V gene is TRBV29-1, the J gene TRBJ2-1, with D tentatively TRBD1 (6 bases). The CDR3 coding sequence is TGCAGCGCTAAAGGGGGTATCTCCTACAATGAGCAGTTCTTC. This codes for CSAKGGISYNEQFF.